A selection of T cell receptor beta chains follows, all from one sample in a study of blood T cell repertoires in COVID-19. Libraries were prepared by immunoSEQ multiplex PCR; TCRdb keeps only in-frame clonotypes and omits some of them. The sample includes 150,000 or so clones, roughly nine tenths of them seen just once. Sequencing was performed on peripheral blood. The receptors here all came from a man aged 18 to 35 with COVID-19, enrolled during active disease. Both conserved end residues are part of each CDR3. D genes are given only for firm matches. Expanded clones are given a class, and other clones once, few, many or no size at all.

J gene: TRBJ2-3; V gene: TRBV9; D gene: -; clone size: -; CDR3 DNA: TGTGCCAGCAGCGTAGAGTCCAGGGTTCGTACAGATACGCAGTATTTT; CDR3 protein: CASSVESRVRTDTQYF
J gene: TRBJ1-2; V gene: TRBV19; D gene: TRBD1; clone size: -; CDR3 DNA: TGTGCCAGTAGTTTAACAGGGGAGTATGGCTACACCTTC; CDR3 protein: CASSLTGEYGYTF
J gene: TRBJ2-3; V gene: TRBV10-3; D gene: TRBD1; clone size: -; CDR3 DNA: TGTGCCATTACCGGGACAGGGGGCACAGATACGCAGTATTTT; CDR3 protein: CAITGTGGTDTQYF
J gene: TRBJ1-2; V gene: TRBV9; D gene: -; clone size: -; CDR3 DNA: TGTGCCAGCAGCGCAGGGTACTATGGCTACACCTTC; CDR3 protein: CASSAGYYGYTF
J gene: TRBJ2-1; V gene: TRBV27; D gene: TRBD2; clone size: once; CDR3 DNA: TGTGCCAGCAGTCCGCCGGGACTAGCGGGAGCATACAATGAGCAGTTCTTC; CDR3 protein: CASSPPGLAGAYNEQFF
J gene: TRBJ2-3; V gene: TRBV7-9; D gene: -; clone size: -; CDR3 DNA: TGTGCCAGCAGCTACCCCGGGGTCGGGGGAACAGATACGCAGTATTTT; CDR3 protein: CASSYPGVGGTDTQYF
J gene: TRBJ1-6; V gene: TRBV27; D gene: -; clone size: -; CDR3 DNA: TGTGCCAGCCGGCGGGGATCGATATATACACCCCTCCACTTT; CDR3 protein: CASRRGSIYTPLHF
J gene: TRBJ1-6; V gene: TRBV28; D gene: TRBD1; clone size: few; CDR3 DNA: TGTGCCAGCAGGATAGGGACAGGCCGCAATTCACCCCTCCACTTT; CDR3 protein: CASRIGTGRNSPLHF
J gene: TRBJ2-7; V gene: TRBV12-3/TRBV12-4; D gene: TRBD2; clone size: -; CDR3 DNA: TGTGCCAGCAGTGGACTAGCGGCTTACGAGCAGTACTTC; CDR3 protein: CASSGLAAYEQYF
J gene: TRBJ1-2; V gene: TRBV28; D gene: -; clone size: -; CDR3 DNA: TGTGCCAGCACCCCTGTGGGAGCTAACTATGGCTACACCTTC; CDR3 protein: CASTPVGANYGYTF
J gene: TRBJ2-1; V gene: TRBV4-1; D gene: -; clone size: -; CDR3 DNA: TGCGCCAGCAGCCTCTCGACCGGGGTGCCGGGGAATGAGCAGTTCTTC; CDR3 protein: CASSLSTGVPGNEQFF
J gene: TRBJ1-5; V gene: TRBV28; D gene: -; clone size: -; CDR3 DNA: TGTGCCAGCAGGGGCAGGGGTAGCAATCAGCCCCAGCATTTT; CDR3 protein: CASRGRGSNQPQHF
J gene: TRBJ2-2; V gene: TRBV9; D gene: -; clone size: -; CDR3 DNA: TGTGCCAGCAGCGCCTTCGGGCGGGACACCGGGGAGCTGTTTTTT; CDR3 protein: CASSAFGRDTGELFF
J gene: TRBJ1-2; V gene: TRBV9; D gene: TRBD1; clone size: -; CDR3 DNA: TGTGCCAGCAGCCCGCGACAGGGTGCCAACTATGGCTACACCTTC; CDR3 protein: CASSPRQGANYGYTF
J gene: TRBJ2-1; V gene: TRBV28; D gene: -; clone size: -; CDR3 DNA: TGTGCCAGCAGTCTGGACAGCCTTCAGGAGCAGTTCTTC; CDR3 protein: CASSLDSLQEQFF
J gene: TRBJ2-1; V gene: TRBV4-2; D gene: -; clone size: -; CDR3 DNA: TGTGCCAGCAGCCAAGAAGGAGGAAGCGTAAGTGAGCAGTTCTTC; CDR3 protein: CASSQEGGSVSEQFF
J gene: TRBJ2-4; V gene: TRBV6-5; D gene: TRBD1; clone size: -; CDR3 DNA: TGTGCCAGCAGTCTACAGGGGGCCGAGTACTTC; CDR3 protein: CASSLQGAEYF
J gene: TRBJ2-1; V gene: TRBV14; D gene: TRBD1; clone size: -; CDR3 DNA: TGTGCCAGCAGTCCGATCCGGGACAGGCAGTTCTTC; CDR3 protein: CASSPIRDRQFF
J gene: TRBJ1-4; V gene: TRBV28; D gene: -; clone size: -; CDR3 DNA: TGTGCCAGCAGTTCCAGCGAAAAACTGCTTTTT; CDR3 protein: CASSSSEKLLF
J gene: TRBJ1-3; V gene: TRBV5-1; D gene: -; clone size: -; CDR3 DNA: TGCGCCAGCAGCTTGTATAGCGGAAGCTCTGGAAACACCATATATTTT; CDR3 protein: CASSLYSGSSGNTIYF
J gene: TRBJ2-7; V gene: TRBV19; D gene: -; clone size: -; CDR3 DNA: TGTGCCAGTAGTATTGGACCGGACTCAGCCTACGAGCAGTACTTC; CDR3 protein: CASSIGPDSAYEQYF
J gene: TRBJ2-7; V gene: TRBV3-1/TRBV3-2; D gene: -; clone size: -; CDR3 DNA: TGTGCCAGCAGCCCCCCCAAAGTGAAGCACTACGAGCAGTACTTC; CDR3 protein: CASSPPKVKHYEQYF
J gene: TRBJ2-1; V gene: TRBV24-1; D gene: TRBD1; clone size: -; CDR3 DNA: TGTGCCACCAGGAACAGGGGGGACAATGAGCAGTTCTTC; CDR3 protein: CATRNRGDNEQFF
J gene: TRBJ1-3; V gene: TRBV27; D gene: -; clone size: -; CDR3 DNA: TGTGCCAGCAGCCCTTCTACAGGGTCTGGAAACACCATATATTTT; CDR3 protein: CASSPSTGSGNTIYF
J gene: TRBJ1-5; V gene: TRBV28; D gene: TRBD1; clone size: -; CDR3 DNA: TGTGCCAGCAGTTTACTGACTGGACAGGTAAATCAGCCCCAGCATTTT; CDR3 protein: CASSLLTGQVNQPQHF
J gene: TRBJ2-1; V gene: TRBV3-1/TRBV3-2; D gene: TRBD2; clone size: -; CDR3 DNA: TGTGCCAGCAGCCAAGTAGGGACTAGCGGGAGAACTGAGCAGTTCTTC; CDR3 protein: CASSQVGTSGRTEQFF
J gene: TRBJ1-1; V gene: TRBV6-5; D gene: -; clone size: -; CDR3 DNA: TGTGCCAGCAGTTACTCCCTGGGACAAAATGAAGCTTTCTTT; CDR3 protein: CASSYSLGQNEAFF
J gene: TRBJ1-2; V gene: TRBV27; D gene: TRBD1; clone size: -; CDR3 DNA: TGTGCCAGCAGCCCAACGACAGGGTTCGTCTATGGCTACACCTTC; CDR3 protein: CASSPTTGFVYGYTF
J gene: TRBJ2-1; V gene: TRBV7-9; D gene: TRBD1; clone size: -; CDR3 DNA: TGTGCCAGCAGCTTAGTAGGGGGCGCGAATGAGCAGTTCTTC; CDR3 protein: CASSLVGGANEQFF
J gene: TRBJ2-7; V gene: TRBV11-2; D gene: -; clone size: -; CDR3 DNA: TGTGCCAGCACCGGACGGAGGGTCCGGTCCTACGAGCAGTACTTC; CDR3 protein: CASTGRRVRSYEQYF
J gene: TRBJ1-5; V gene: TRBV28; D gene: TRBD1; clone size: -; CDR3 DNA: TGTGCCAGCAGTTTCCTGACGGGACAGGGCCTCGAGCCCCAGCATTTT; CDR3 protein: CASSFLTGQGLEPQHF
J gene: TRBJ2-7; V gene: TRBV3-1/TRBV3-2; D gene: -; clone size: -; CDR3 DNA: TGTGCCAGCAGCCATGGGCTAGCTGAATCCTACGAGCAGTACTTC; CDR3 protein: CASSHGLAESYEQYF
J gene: TRBJ2-7; V gene: TRBV5-1; D gene: TRBD1; clone size: once; CDR3 DNA: TGCGCCAGCAGCTTTTATGGGAACAGGGGAGCATATTCCTACGAGCAGTACTTC; CDR3 protein: CASSFYGNRGAYSYEQYF
J gene: TRBJ1-5; V gene: TRBV3-1/TRBV3-2; D gene: TRBD1; clone size: medium-sized; CDR3 DNA: TGTGCCAGCAGCCACCGGGACAGGGCTCCCCAGCATTTT; CDR3 protein: CASSHRDRAPQHF
J gene: TRBJ1-1; V gene: TRBV10-1; D gene: -; clone size: -; CDR3 DNA: TGCGCCAGCAGTGAGAGCGGCAGCACTGAAGCTTTCTTT; CDR3 protein: CASSESGSTEAFF
J gene: TRBJ2-7; V gene: TRBV7-9; D gene: TRBD2; clone size: -; CDR3 DNA: TGTGCCAGCAGCTTAGGAGCTAGCGGGCCCTACGAGCAGTACTTC; CDR3 protein: CASSLGASGPYEQYF
J gene: TRBJ1-5; V gene: TRBV28; D gene: -; clone size: -; CDR3 DNA: TGTGCCAGCAGTCGGTACAGGGAGAGGACAAAACAGCCCCAGCATTTT; CDR3 protein: CASSRYRERTKQPQHF
J gene: TRBJ2-5; V gene: TRBV20-1; D gene: -; clone size: -; CDR3 DNA: TGCAGTGCTGAGAACCAAGAGACCCAGTACTTC; CDR3 protein: CSAENQETQYF
J gene: TRBJ2-1; V gene: TRBV24-1; D gene: -; clone size: -; CDR3 DNA: TGTGCCACCAGTGTTCAGGGCAGGCAGTTCTTC; CDR3 protein: CATSVQGRQFF
J gene: TRBJ1-2; V gene: TRBV28; D gene: TRBD1; clone size: -; CDR3 DNA: TGTGCCAGCAGTACAGGGGGAGCTAACTATGGCTACACCTTC; CDR3 protein: CASSTGGANYGYTF
J gene: TRBJ2-2; V gene: TRBV6-5; D gene: TRBD2; clone size: -; CDR3 DNA: TGTGCCAGCACGGGGAGGGCCGGGGAGCTGTTTTTT; CDR3 protein: CASTGRAGELFF
J gene: TRBJ2-7; V gene: TRBV7-8; D gene: TRBD2; clone size: -; CDR3 DNA: TGTGCCAGCAGCCCTATAGGCGGGGGGAGCGAGCAGTACTTC; CDR3 protein: CASSPIGGGSEQYF
J gene: TRBJ2-3; V gene: TRBV19; D gene: TRBD2; clone size: -; CDR3 DNA: TGTGCCAGTAGGACTAGCGGGAGTTTGGATACGCAGTATTTT; CDR3 protein: CASRTSGSLDTQYF
J gene: TRBJ2-4; V gene: TRBV2; D gene: -; clone size: -; CDR3 DNA: TGTGCCAGCAGTGATGGGGGCAGGCCCTATAGAGACATTCAGTACTTC; CDR3 protein: CASSDGGRPYRDIQYF
J gene: TRBJ2-3; V gene: TRBV24-1; D gene: -; clone size: -; CDR3 DNA: TGTGCCACCAGTGATTTGCAGCTCCCGGGTATAACAGATACGCAGTATTTT; CDR3 protein: CATSDLQLPGITDTQYF
J gene: TRBJ2-2; V gene: TRBV12-5; D gene: TRBD1; clone size: -; CDR3 DNA: TGTGCTAGTGCTCAGGGGGCTGTCGGGGAGCTGTTTTTT; CDR3 protein: CASAQGAVGELFF
J gene: TRBJ1-1; V gene: TRBV13; D gene: TRBD1; clone size: -; CDR3 DNA: TGTGCCAGCAGCTTAGGCAGGGGGACTGAAGCTTTCTTT; CDR3 protein: CASSLGRGTEAFF
J gene: TRBJ2-1; V gene: TRBV9; D gene: TRBD2; clone size: -; CDR3 DNA: TGTGCCAGCAGCGTATCTGGACTAGCTCTCCATGAGCAGTTCTTC; CDR3 protein: CASSVSGLALHEQFF
J gene: TRBJ2-7; V gene: TRBV3-1/TRBV3-2; D gene: TRBD2; clone size: -; CDR3 DNA: TGTGCCAGCAGCCAAGGACTAGCGGGAGGACAATACGAGCAGTACTTC; CDR3 protein: CASSQGLAGGQYEQYF
J gene: TRBJ2-3; V gene: TRBV11-2; D gene: TRBD2; clone size: -; CDR3 DNA: TGTGCCAGCAGCTCCCCCTCGGGTAGCGGGAGAGCAGGATATTTT; CDR3 protein: CASSSPSGSGRAGYF
J gene: TRBJ1-5; V gene: TRBV9; D gene: TRBD1; clone size: -; CDR3 DNA: TGTGCCAGCAGCCAGGGACAGGGGTATCAGCCCCAGCATTTT; CDR3 protein: CASSQGQGYQPQHF
J gene: TRBJ2-7; V gene: TRBV24-1; D gene: -; clone size: -; CDR3 DNA: TGTGCCACCAGTGATTTGGAGACAGGCAAGCAGTACTTC; CDR3 protein: CATSDLETGKQYF
J gene: TRBJ2-4; V gene: TRBV5-4; D gene: -; clone size: -; CDR3 DNA: TGTGCCAGCAGCGTGGTGGGGGGAGGCAAAAACATTCAGTACTTC; CDR3 protein: CASSVVGGGKNIQYF
J gene: TRBJ1-3; V gene: TRBV7-4; D gene: TRBD1; clone size: -; CDR3 DNA: TGTGCCAGCAGCTTAAATAGAGCAGGGGGCCTTTCTGGAAACACCATATATTTT; CDR3 protein: CASSLNRAGGLSGNTIYF